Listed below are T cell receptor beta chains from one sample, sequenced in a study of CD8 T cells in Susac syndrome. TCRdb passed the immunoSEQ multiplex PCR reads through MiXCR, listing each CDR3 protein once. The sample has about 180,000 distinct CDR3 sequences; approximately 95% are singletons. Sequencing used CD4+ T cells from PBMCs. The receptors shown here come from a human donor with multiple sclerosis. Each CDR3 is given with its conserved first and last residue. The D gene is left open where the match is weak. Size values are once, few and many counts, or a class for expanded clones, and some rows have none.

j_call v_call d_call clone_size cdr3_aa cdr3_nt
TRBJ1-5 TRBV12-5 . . CASVPDSTGPQHF TGTGCTAGTGTCCCGGACAGTACGGGGCCCCAGCATTTT
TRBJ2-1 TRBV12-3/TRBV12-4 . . CASSLRQPSKGEQFF TGTGCCAGCAGTTTGAGACAGCCCTCGAAGGGCGAGCAGTTCTTC
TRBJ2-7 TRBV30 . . CAWSKGAGEDEQYF TGTGCCTGGAGTAAGGGGGCAGGGGAGGATGAGCAGTACTTC
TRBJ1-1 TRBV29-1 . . CSVVEWAYDEAFF TGCAGCGTTGTTGAGTGGGCATACGATGAAGCTTTCTTT
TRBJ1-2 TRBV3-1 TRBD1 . CASSRHGTARGYGYTF TGTGCCAGCAGCCGACACGGGACAGCGCGGGGCTATGGCTACACCTTC
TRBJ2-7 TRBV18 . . CASSPSGSSYEQYF TGTGCCAGCTCACCCTCCGGTAGCTCCTACGAGCAGTACTTC
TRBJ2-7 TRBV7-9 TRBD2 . CASSGGTSGVYEQYF TGTGCCAGCAGCGGCGGGACTAGCGGGGTTTACGAGCAGTACTTC
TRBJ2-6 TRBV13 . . CASSRRGSGANVLTF TGTGCCAGCAGCCGCCGGGGCTCTGGGGCCAACGTCCTGACTTTC
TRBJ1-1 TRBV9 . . CASSVVLGSEAFF TGTGCCAGCAGCGTAGTGTTGGGTTCTGAAGCTTTCTTT
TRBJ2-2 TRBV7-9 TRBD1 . CASSTGGGQIYTGELFF TGTGCCAGCAGCACAGGGGGAGGTCAGATTTACACCGGGGAGCTGTTTTTT
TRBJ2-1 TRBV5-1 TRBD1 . CASSLGTGRREQFF TGCGCCAGCAGCTTAGGGACAGGACGACGTGAGCAGTTCTTC
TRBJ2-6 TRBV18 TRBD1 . CASSPSSPRGLFGANVLTF TGTGCCAGCTCACCCTCGTCGCCCAGGGGGCTGTTTGGGGCCAACGTCCTGACTTTC
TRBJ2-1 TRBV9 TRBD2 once CASSVLLAGVNEQFF TGTGCCAGCAGCGTTTTACTAGCGGGGGTAAATGAGCAGTTCTTC
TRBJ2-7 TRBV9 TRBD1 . CASSVAGDSSYEQYF TGTGCCAGCAGCGTAGCTGGGGACAGCTCCTACGAGCAGTACTTC
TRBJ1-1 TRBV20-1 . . CSASEGRGAFF TGCAGTGCCTCTGAGGGACGGGGAGCTTTCTTT
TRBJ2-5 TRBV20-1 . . CSARPGTEQETQYF TGCAGTGCTAGACCCGGGACGGAACAAGAGACCCAGTACTTC
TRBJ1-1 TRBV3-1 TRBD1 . CASSPTGGADTEAFF TGTGCCAGCAGCCCCACAGGGGGCGCGGACACTGAAGCTTTCTTT
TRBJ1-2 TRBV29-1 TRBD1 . CSGQGAEGYTF TGCAGCGGACAGGGGGCTGAAGGCTACACCTTC
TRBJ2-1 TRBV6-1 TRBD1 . CAIRDRGYYNEQFF TGTGCCATACGGGACAGGGGATACTACAATGAGCAGTTCTTC
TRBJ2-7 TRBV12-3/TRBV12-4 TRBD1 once CASSSRIRQGRKSYEQYF TGTGCCAGCAGTTCCCGAATCCGACAGGGGAGGAAGTCCTACGAGCAGTACTTC
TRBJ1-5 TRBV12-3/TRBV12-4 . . CASSGGGPQHF TGTGCCAGCAGTGGAGGGGGACCCCAGCATTTT
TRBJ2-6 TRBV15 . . CATSARGAGANVLTF TGTGCCACCAGCGCCAGGGGGGCTGGGGCCAACGTCCTGACTTTC
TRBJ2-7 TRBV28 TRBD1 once CASSSPDRGRRYEQYF TGTGCCAGCAGTTCCCCGGACAGGGGGCGCCGGTACGAGCAGTACTTC
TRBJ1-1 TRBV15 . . CATSRDRGLNTEAFF TGTGCCACCAGCAGAGATCGGGGACTTAACACTGAAGCTTTCTTT
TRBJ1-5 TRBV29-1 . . CSVELGGDAQHF TGCAGCGTTGAATTGGGGGGGGATGCCCAGCATTTT
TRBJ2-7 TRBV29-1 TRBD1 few CSVGIGTGGVNYEQYF TGCAGCGTTGGCATTGGGACAGGGGGCGTGAACTACGAGCAGTACTTC
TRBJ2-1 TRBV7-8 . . CASSLGVLASVEQFF TGTGCCAGCAGCTTAGGAGTTCTAGCGTCGGTTGAGCAGTTCTTC
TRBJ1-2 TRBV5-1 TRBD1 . CASSPTQGATGYTF TGCGCCAGCAGCCCCACGCAGGGGGCTACGGGCTACACCTTC
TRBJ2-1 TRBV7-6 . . CASSLVGQVNEQFF TGTGCCAGCAGCTTAGTGGGGCAGGTTAATGAGCAGTTCTTC
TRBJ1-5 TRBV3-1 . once CASSQGTALNQPQHF TGTGCCAGCAGCCAAGGGACAGCGCTCAATCAGCCCCAGCATTTT
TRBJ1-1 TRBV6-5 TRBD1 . CASSYIQTGGNTEAFF TGTGCCAGCAGTTACATCCAGACAGGGGGGAACACTGAAGCTTTCTTT
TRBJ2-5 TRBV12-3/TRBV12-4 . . CASSLGGGQETQYF TGTGCCAGCAGTTTAGGAGGGGGCCAAGAGACCCAGTACTTC
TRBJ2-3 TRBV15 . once CATSRARSTDTQYF TGTGCCACCAGCAGGGCCCGCAGCACAGATACGCAGTATTTT
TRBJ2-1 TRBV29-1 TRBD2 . CSVVLAGGNEQFF TGCAGCGTTGTACTAGCGGGGGGGAATGAGCAGTTCTTC
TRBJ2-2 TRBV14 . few CASSPRGTGELFF TGTGCCAGCAGCCCTCGGGGAACCGGGGAGCTGTTTTTT
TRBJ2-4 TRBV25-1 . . CASSESGVKNIQYF TGTGCCAGCAGTGAATCCGGAGTCAAAAACATTCAGTACTTC
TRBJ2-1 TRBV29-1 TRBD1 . CSGDRGSLGNEQFF TGCAGCGGGGACAGGGGGAGCTTGGGGAATGAGCAGTTCTTC
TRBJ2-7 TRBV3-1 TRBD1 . CASSLQGTAYEQYF TGTGCCAGCAGCCTACAAGGGACAGCCTACGAGCAGTACTTC
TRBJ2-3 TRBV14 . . CASSQDNADTQYF TGTGCCAGCAGCCAAGATAACGCAGATACGCAGTATTTT
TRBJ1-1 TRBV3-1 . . CASSQKRNTEAFF TGTGCCAGCAGCCAGAAGAGGAACACTGAAGCTTTCTTT
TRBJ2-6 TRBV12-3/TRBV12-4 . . CASGMSGANVLTF TGTGCCAGCGGTATGTCTGGGGCCAACGTCCTGACTTTC
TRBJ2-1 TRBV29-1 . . CSLKPRVNNEQFF TGCAGCTTAAAACCGAGGGTAAACAATGAGCAGTTCTTC
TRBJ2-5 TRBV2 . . CASSERTDQETQYF TGTGCCAGCAGTGAACGTACAGACCAAGAGACCCAGTACTTC
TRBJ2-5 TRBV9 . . CASSVQDQETQYF TGTGCCAGCAGCGTACAGGACCAAGAGACCCAGTACTTC
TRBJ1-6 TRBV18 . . CASSPRTGSGNSPLHF TGTGCCAGCTCACCTAGGACGGGCAGCGGTAATTCACCCCTCCACTTT
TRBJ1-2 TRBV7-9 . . CASSLRGSNGYTF TGTGCCAGCAGCCTCCGCGGTTCCAACGGCTACACCTTC
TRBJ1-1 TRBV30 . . CAWIPGPGSTEAFF TGTGCCTGGATCCCCGGGCCCGGAAGCACTGAAGCTTTCTTT
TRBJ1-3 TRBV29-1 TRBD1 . CSVGQGVGNTIYF TGCAGCGTCGGACAGGGCGTTGGAAACACCATATATTTT